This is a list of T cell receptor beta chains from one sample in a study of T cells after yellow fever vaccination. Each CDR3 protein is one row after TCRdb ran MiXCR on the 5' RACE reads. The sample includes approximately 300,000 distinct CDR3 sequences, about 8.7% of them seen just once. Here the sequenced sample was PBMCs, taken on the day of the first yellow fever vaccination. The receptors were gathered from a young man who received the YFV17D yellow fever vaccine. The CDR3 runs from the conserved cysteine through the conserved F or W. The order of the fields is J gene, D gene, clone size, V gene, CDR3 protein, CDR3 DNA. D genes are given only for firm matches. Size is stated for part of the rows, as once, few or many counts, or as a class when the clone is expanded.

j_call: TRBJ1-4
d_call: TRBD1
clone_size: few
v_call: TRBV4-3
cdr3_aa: CASSQGTGVLEKLFF
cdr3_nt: TGCGCCAGCAGCCAGGGGACAGGGGTTCTTGAAAAACTGTTTTTT

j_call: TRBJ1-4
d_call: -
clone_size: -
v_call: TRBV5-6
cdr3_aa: CASSLRSEPTNEKLFF
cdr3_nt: TGTGCCAGCAGCCTCAGGAGCGAACCAACTAATGAAAAACTGTTTTTT

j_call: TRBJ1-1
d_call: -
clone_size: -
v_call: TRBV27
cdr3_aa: CASSWDGRVTEAFF
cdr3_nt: TGTGCCAGCAGTTGGGACGGCCGAGTCACTGAAGCTTTCTTT

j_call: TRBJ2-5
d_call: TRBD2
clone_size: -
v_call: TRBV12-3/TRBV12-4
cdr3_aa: CASSLAWTSQETQYF
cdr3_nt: TGTGCCAGCAGTTTAGCTTGGACTAGCCAAGAGACCCAGTACTTC

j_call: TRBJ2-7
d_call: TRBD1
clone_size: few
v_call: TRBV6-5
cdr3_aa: CASSHTNRGSYEQYF
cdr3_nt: TGTGCCAGCAGCCATACCAACAGGGGTTCATACGAGCAGTACTTC

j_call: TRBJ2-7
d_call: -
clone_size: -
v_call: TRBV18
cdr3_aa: CASSVGPVSYEQYF
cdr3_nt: TGTGCCAGCTCTGTGGGGCCAGTCTCCTACGAGCAGTACTTC

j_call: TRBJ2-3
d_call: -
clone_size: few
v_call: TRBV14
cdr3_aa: CASSQEVAGLSTDTQYF
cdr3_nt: TGTGCCAGCAGCCAAGAGGTCGCAGGGCTGAGCACAGATACGCAGTATTTT

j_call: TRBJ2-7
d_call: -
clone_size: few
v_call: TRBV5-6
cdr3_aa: CASSFMASKNYEQYF
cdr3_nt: TGTGCCAGCAGCTTTATGGCTTCAAAAAACTACGAGCAGTACTTC

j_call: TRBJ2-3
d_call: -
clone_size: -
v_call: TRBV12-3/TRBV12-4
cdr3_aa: CASRLGTSTDTQYF
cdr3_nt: TGTGCCAGCAGGCTCGGGACTTCCACAGATACGCAGTATTTT

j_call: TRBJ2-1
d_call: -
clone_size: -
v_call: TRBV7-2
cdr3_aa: CASSFGAFDEQFF
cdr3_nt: TGTGCCAGCAGCTTCGGGGCCTTCGATGAGCAGTTCTTC

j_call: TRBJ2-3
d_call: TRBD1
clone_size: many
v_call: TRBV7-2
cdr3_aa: CASSSRDRLATQYF
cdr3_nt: TGTGCCAGCAGCTCAAGGGACAGGCTTGCTACGCAGTATTTT

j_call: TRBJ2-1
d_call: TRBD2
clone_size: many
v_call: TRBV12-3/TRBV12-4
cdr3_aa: CASSLTSGVYEQFF
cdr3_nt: TGTGCCAGCAGTTTAACTAGCGGGGTTTATGAGCAGTTCTTC

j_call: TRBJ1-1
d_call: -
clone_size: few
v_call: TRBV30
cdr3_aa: CAWSPTRVGAFF
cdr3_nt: TGTGCCTGGAGTCCCACCCGGGTTGGGGCTTTCTTT

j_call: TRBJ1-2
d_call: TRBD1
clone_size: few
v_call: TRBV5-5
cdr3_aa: CASSLSGTGGAGYTF
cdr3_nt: TGTGCCAGCAGCTTGTCCGGGACAGGGGGAGCTGGCTACACCTTC